Each of the 17 T cell receptor beta chains below was sequenced from the same sample in a study of shared clonotypes between healthy human individuals. TCRdb's table, derived via immunoSEQ multiplex PCR, lists solely in-frame clones and lacks some. This sample has roughly 2,300,000 clones; 80% to 95% occur once, and the top ten carry 0.37%. The sample consisted of naive CD4+ T cells from PBMCs. Subset of the sample: CD45RA+ positively selected. The receptors were sampled from a man aged 18 to 29 in good health. Some clones in this sample may be carry-over from other donors' samples.

This clone was seen just once. The chain combines TRBV7-2 with TRBJ2-7, with TRBD2 as a possible D gene (6 bases). The CDR3 consists of 14 residues. Germline V gene lookup returns CDR1 SGHTA and CDR2 FQGNSA. The V end was cut by 5 bases, the J end by 1 base, with 12 bases between. The CDR3 DNA reads TGTGCCAGCAGCCCTCGTAGCGGATCCTACGAGCAGTACTTC. It codes for CASSPRSGSYEQYF.

This rearrangement joins TRBV15 to TRBJ2-1; TRBD1 matches 7 bases. After removal of 4 bases from V and 13 bases from J, the junction contained 16 bases not matched to a gene. This CDR3 spans 15 amino acids. CDR1 and CDR2 from the germline V gene are LNHNV and YYDKDF (reference sequence). For the CDR3, the DNA is TGTGCCACCAGCATTGGAATGTTCGCCGGGACAGACCAGTTCTTC. This translates into CATSIGMFAGTDQFF.

The V and J genes are TRBV9 and TRBJ2-3; D tentatively reads TRBD1 or TRBD2 (5 bases each). V was pared by 3 bases and J by 2 bases, with 16 bases between. Germline-derived CDR1 and CDR2 are SGDLS and YYNGEE. The CDR3 totals 16 residues. The CDR3 region has the DNA TGTGCCAGCAGCGCGTTTAGGGACGGGGTCACAGATACGCAGTATTTT. It specifies CASSAFRDGVTDTQYF.

The count of this clone is one. V usage is TRBV28 and J usage is TRBJ1-2; no reliable D call. The CDR3 extends over 12 amino acids. Germline V gene data show CDR1 as MDHEN and CDR2 as SYDVKM. The V and J ends lost 4 bases and 1 base respectively, with 4 bases between them. DNA of the CDR3: TGTGCCAGCAGTTCGGATAACTATGGCTACACCTTC. It specifies CASSSDNYGYTF.

J is TRBJ1-1 and V is TRBV7-2; D unresolved. Germline values: CDR1 SGHTA, CDR2 FQGNSA. The CDR3 covers 13 residues. Trimming stripped 1 base from V and 8 bases from J, with 11 bases between. The CDR3 is CASSLEGTVEAFF. The CDR3 nucleotides read TGTGCCAGCAGCTTAGAGGGCACGGTCGAAGCTTTCTTT.

V is TRBV7-9 and J is TRBJ1-1, with no clear D. Looked up from germline, CDR1 is SEHNR and CDR2 is FQNEAQ (reference sequence). V was clipped by 5 bases and J by 11 bases, with 27 bases between them. The CDR3 runs to 16 residues. The DNA of the CDR3 is TGTGCCAGCAGCCATTCGGGATCGAGGCCGGACCTTTCTGCTTTCTTT. This gives the protein CASSHSGSRPDLSAFF. Using reference TRBV7-9 and TRBJ1-1 for the parts outside the CDR3, the full variable domain is DTGVSQNPRHKITKRGQNVTFRCDPISEHNRLYWYRQTLGQGPEFLTYFQNEAQLEKSRLLSDRFSAERPKGSFSTLEIQRTEQGDSAMYLCASSHSGSRPDLSAFFGQGTRLTVV.

The V and J genes are TRBV7-9 and TRBJ2-1, with 8 bases matching TRBD2. Germline CDR1 and CDR2: SEHNR and FQNEAQ (reference sequence). This CDR3 is 13 amino acids long. V was pared by 4 bases and J by 9 bases, with 5 bases of the junction left unmatched. CDR3 residues: CASSSLSGTEQFF. CDR3 bases: TGTGCCAGCAGCTCTCTTAGCGGGACTGAGCAGTTCTTC.

The J gene is TRBJ1-1, the V gene TRBV7-8; D perhaps matches TRBD1 (5 bases). Deletions cut 0 bases from V and 4 bases from J, with 12 bases between. This CDR3 comprises 15 residues. Germline CDR1 reads SGHVS; CDR2 reads FQNEAQ. CDR3 amino acids: CASSLAGTLFTEAFF. In nucleotides, the CDR3 is TGTGCCAGCAGCTTAGCAGGGACCCTCTTCACTGAAGCTTTCTTT.

The V call is TRBV7-2, the J call TRBJ2-1; TRBD2 aligns across 7 bases. V trimming: 4 bases; J trimming: 9 bases; junction bases outside the gene matches: 18. Germline V gene lookup returns CDR1 SGHTA and CDR2 FQGNSA. This CDR3 is 17 amino acids long. CDR3 nucleotides: TGTGCCAGCAGCTCCCGGGGATGGGAGGGGACCCGGGGTGAGCAGTTCTTC. Residues: CASSSRGWEGTRGEQFF. Full variable domain (rest looked up from reference TRBV7-2 and TRBJ2-1): GAGVSQSPSNKVTEKGKDVELRCDPISGHTALYWYRQSLGQGLEFLIYFQGNSAPDKSGLPSDRFSAERTGGSVSTLTIQRTQQEDSAVYLCASSSRGWEGTRGEQFFGPGTRLTVL.

This clone was recorded only once. CDR3 sequence reads: CASSPRVNTGELFF. In nucleotides, the CDR3 is TGTGCCAGCAGCCCTCGAGTGAACACCGGGGAGCTGTTTTTT. The chain carries TRBV14 and TRBJ2-2; no clear D. Per the germline V gene, CDR1 is SGHDN and CDR2 is FVKESK. The V gene lost 4 bases and the J gene lost 1 base, with 7 bases spanning the gap. The CDR3 is 14 amino acids.

The chain recombines TRBV4-2 with TRBJ2-2; no clear D. The CDR3 extends over 15 amino acids. Trimming removed 0 bases from V and 2 bases from J, with 7 bases in between. CDR1 is LGHNA and CDR2 is YNFKEQ in the germline V gene. CDR3 loop: CASSQDWANTGELFF. CDR3 nucleotide sequence: TGTGCCAGCAGCCAAGATTGGGCCAACACCGGGGAGCTGTTTTTT.

V gene TRBV6-5 combines with J gene TRBJ1-4; 11 bases agree with TRBD1. Germline V CDR1 and CDR2: MNHEY, SVGAGI. With 6 bases clipped from V and 7 bases from J, the junction kept 7 bases outside the gene matches. The CDR3 spans 15 residues. CDR3 loop: CASSRPGTGGEKLFF. In DNA form, the CDR3 reads TGTGCCAGCAGCCGACCTGGGACAGGGGGTGAAAAACTGTTTTTT.

The chain is built from TRBV6-6 and TRBJ1-1; D not resolved. There are 13 residues in the CDR3. V was shortened by 4 bases and J by 11 bases, with 17 bases between the two germline ends. Germline-derived CDR1 and CDR2 are MNHNY and SVGAGI (reference sequence). CDR3 coding DNA: TGTGCCAGCAGTTCCGCCGCGGCGATTGGGGCTTTCTTT. Translating gives CASSSAAAIGAFF.

The V and J genes are TRBV10-1 and TRBJ2-2; D tentatively reads TRBD1 or TRBD2 (5 bases each). This CDR3 contains 17 residues. V lost 2 bases and J 4 bases, leaving 17 bases between the germline ends. Germline assignment: CDR1 WNHNN and CDR2 SYGVQD (reference sequence). The CDR3 is CASSELMGVASTGELFF. The CDR3 region has the DNA TGCGCCAGCAGTGAGCTAATGGGGGTAGCGAGCACCGGGGAGCTGTTTTTT.

In this sample, this clone turned up once. The same CDR3 arises from other DNA sequences in this sample as well. This sequence joins TRBV9 and TRBJ2-5; D remains unclear. The CDR3 runs 14 residues. Germline-derived CDR1 and CDR2 are SGDLS and YYNGEE. Trimming shortened V by 0 bases and J by 5 bases, and 11 bases separated the two germline ends. The CDR3 DNA sequence: TGTGCCAGCAGCGTAGGGTCTCTGGGGGAGACCCAGTACTTC. Protein sequence: CASSVGSLGETQYF. Drawing the rest from reference TRBV9 and TRBJ2-5, the complete variable domain is DSGVTQTPKHLITATGQRVTLRCSPRSGDLSVYWYQQSLDQGLQFLIQYYNGEERAKGNILERFSAQQFPDLHSELNLSSLELGDSALYFCASSVGSLGETQYFGPGTRLLVL.

The gene calls are TRBV5-6 and TRBJ1-5; TRBD1 agrees at 10 bases. The CDR3 has 15 residues. The junction had 3 bases not matched to a gene; V was cut back by 0 bases and J by 6 bases. Germline CDR1 and CDR2: SGHDT and YYEEEE. CDR3 region: CASSLGGQGSQPQHF. The CDR3 DNA follows: TGTGCCAGCAGCTTGGGGGGACAGGGGAGTCAGCCCCAGCATTTT.

The V and J genes are TRBV5-1 and TRBJ1-2, with D unclear. Germline CDR1 and CDR2: SGHRS and YFSETQ. V was clipped by 0 bases and J by 2 bases, with 11 bases between them. The CDR3 totals 15 residues. The CDR3 DNA reads TGCGCCAGCAGCTTGGATGGACTTACGAACTATGGCTACACCTTC. Residues: CASSLDGLTNYGYTF.